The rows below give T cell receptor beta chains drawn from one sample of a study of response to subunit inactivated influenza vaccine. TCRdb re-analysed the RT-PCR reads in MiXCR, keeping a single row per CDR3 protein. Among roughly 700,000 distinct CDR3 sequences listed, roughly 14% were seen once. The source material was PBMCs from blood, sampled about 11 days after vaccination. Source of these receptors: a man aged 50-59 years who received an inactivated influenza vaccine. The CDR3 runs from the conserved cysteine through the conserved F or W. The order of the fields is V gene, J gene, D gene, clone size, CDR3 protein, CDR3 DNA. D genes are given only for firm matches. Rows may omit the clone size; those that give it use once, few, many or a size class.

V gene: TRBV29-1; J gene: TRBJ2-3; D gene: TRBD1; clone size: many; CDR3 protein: CSAASDRGEVNTQYF; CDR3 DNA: TGCAGCGCCGCCAGCGACAGGGGCGAGGTTAATACGCAGTATTTT
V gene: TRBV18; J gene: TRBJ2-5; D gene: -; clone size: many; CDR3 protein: CASSPPMDRETQYF; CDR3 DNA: TGTGCCAGCTCACCACCGATGGACAGAGAGACCCAGTACTTC
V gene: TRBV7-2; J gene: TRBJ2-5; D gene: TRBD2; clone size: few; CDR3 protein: CASSLVKAGAQETQYF; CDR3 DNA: TGTGCCAGCAGCTTAGTCAAAGCGGGGGCCCAAGAGACCCAGTACTTC
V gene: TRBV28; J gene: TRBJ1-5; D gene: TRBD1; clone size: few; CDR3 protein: CASSLPGTGWRQPQHF; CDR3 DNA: TGTGCCAGCAGTTTGCCAGGGACAGGGTGGCGTCAGCCCCAGCATTTT
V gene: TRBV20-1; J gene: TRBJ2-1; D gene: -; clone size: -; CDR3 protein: CSAPKIGGSYNEQFF; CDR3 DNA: TGCAGTGCTCCTAAAATTGGGGGGTCCTACAATGAGCAGTTCTTC
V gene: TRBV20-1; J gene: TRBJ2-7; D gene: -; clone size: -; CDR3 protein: CSARAAEYSYEQYF; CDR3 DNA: TGCAGTGCTAGGGCGGCGGAATATTCCTACGAGCAGTACTTC
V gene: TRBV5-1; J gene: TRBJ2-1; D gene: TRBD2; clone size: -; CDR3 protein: CASSLTSGAPREQFF; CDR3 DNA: TGCGCCAGCAGCTTAACTAGCGGGGCCCCGAGGGAGCAGTTCTTC
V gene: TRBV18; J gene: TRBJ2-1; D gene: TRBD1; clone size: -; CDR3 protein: CASSLDRGHNEQFF; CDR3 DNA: TGTGCCAGCTCCCTGGACAGGGGACACAATGAGCAGTTCTTC
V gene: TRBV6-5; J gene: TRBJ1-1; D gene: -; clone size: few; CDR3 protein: CASSGRQVPFTEAFF; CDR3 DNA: TGTGCCAGCAGTGGAAGACAGGTTCCCTTCACTGAAGCTTTCTTT
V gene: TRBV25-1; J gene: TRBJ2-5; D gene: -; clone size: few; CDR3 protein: CASSESQLRGSETQYF; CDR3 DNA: TGTGCCAGCAGTGAATCTCAACTGAGAGGGTCGGAGACCCAGTACTTC
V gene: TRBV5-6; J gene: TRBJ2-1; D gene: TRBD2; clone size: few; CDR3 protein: CASSFPGLAGEVQFF; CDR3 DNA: TGTGCCAGCAGCTTCCCGGGACTAGCGGGAGAAGTTCAGTTCTTC
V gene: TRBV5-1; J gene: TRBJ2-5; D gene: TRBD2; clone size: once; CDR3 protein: CASSPRRPGLAGGRRWETQYF; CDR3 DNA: TGCGCCAGCAGCCCTAGACGACCGGGACTAGCGGGAGGTCGGCGGTGGGAGACCCAGTACTTC
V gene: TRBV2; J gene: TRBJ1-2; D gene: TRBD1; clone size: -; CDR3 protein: CASSTGGNSYGYTF; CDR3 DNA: TGTGCCAGCAGTACAGGGGGCAACAGCTATGGCTACACCTTC
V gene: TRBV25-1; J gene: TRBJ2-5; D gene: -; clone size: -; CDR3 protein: CASSGRDGAKETQYF; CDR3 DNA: TGTGCCAGCAGTGGCCGGGACGGAGCGAAAGAGACCCAGTACTTC
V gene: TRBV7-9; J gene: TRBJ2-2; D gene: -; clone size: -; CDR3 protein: CASSSWVSNTGELFF; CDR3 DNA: TGTGCCAGCAGCTCTTGGGTTTCGAACACCGGGGAGCTGTTTTTT
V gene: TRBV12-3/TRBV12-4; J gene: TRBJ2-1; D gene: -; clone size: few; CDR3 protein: CASSPQRNNEQFF; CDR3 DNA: TGTGCCAGCAGTCCCCAGCGGAACAATGAGCAGTTCTTC
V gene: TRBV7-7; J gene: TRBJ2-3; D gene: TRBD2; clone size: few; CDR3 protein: CASSSGGGGSGDTQYF; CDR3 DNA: TGTGCTAGCAGCTCCGGGGGGGGGGGCAGCGGAGATACGCAGTATTTT